This TCR beta chain appears in the sequencing data of a study of vaccination and CD4 T cells after COVID-19. Details on this clonotype: What it binds is unknown.

As to treatment: approximately nine-day PBMC culture with coronavirus spike peptide pools or control peptides (ViraFEST assay). The unexposed donor provided CD4+ T cells, which were taken before the COVID-19 pandemic (2011-2018). ViraFEST used peptide pools to expand antigen-specific T cells before TCR sequencing. The junction had 18 bases not matched to a gene; V was cut back by 6 bases and J by 8 bases. Germline CDR1 and CDR2: MDHEN and SYDVKM. There are 18 residues in the CDR3. The Oncomine TCR Beta short-read assay was applied to DNA of cultured CD4+ T cells. Investigators obtained genomic DNA by extraction from cultured CD4+ T cells. MiXCR, applied by TCRdb to the PCR reads, yields one record per CDR3 protein. The data contain about 6,400 distinct CDR3 sequences, under 60% of them singletons.

V and J are TRBV28 and TRBJ1-6; 8 bases align to TRBD1. The source material was CD4+ T cells from blood, cultured in vitro. The sequence was collected from a human donor in good health. The CDR3 region has the DNA TGTGCCAGCAGCAACTATCGTAGGTTTGAACAGGGGGATTCACCCCTCCACTTT. Translation gives CASSNYRRFEQGDSPLHF.